Below, one T cell receptor (beta chain) is given with its context. Its cognate antigen is unknown. Normal lung was sampled as far from the tumour as possible, at least 3 cm. Template was genomic DNA from frozen, unsorted single-cell suspensions. These data come from a study of immune cell composition in non-small cell lung cancer. Study-wide results and caveats: TIL tumour reactivity correlated with maximal tumour-associated clone frequency in adenocarcinoma. Clones >0.5% enriched in tumour were rarer in adenocarcinoma (around 33%) than squamous (roughly 75%).

Measured with immunoSEQ multiplex PCR; TCRdb has only the in-frame clones, and not every one. The sample holds fewer than 8,000 clones, over 65% seen once. The CDR3 is 15 residues long. CDR1 MNHEY and CDR2 SMNVEV come from the germline V gene (reference sequence). With V trimmed by 4 bases and J by 9 bases, 11 bases remained unmatched. The chain has TRBV27 and TRBJ1-4; the match to TRBD1 covers 7 bases. The TCR comes from a human donor with non-small cell lung cancer. Sample: non-adjacent lung tissue. The CDR3 coding sequence is TGTGCCAGCAGTTCCTCCGGGACAGTCCGCCAAAAACTGTTTTTT. The encoded protein is CASSSSGTVRQKLFF.